This TCR beta chain was identified during a study of T cells expressing NK-cell markers (dated by TCRdb to 2020 to 2021). With respect to the entire study: Three sorted T-cell subsets (CD3+CD56+NKG2C+, CD3+CD56+NKG2C- and CD3+CD56-NKG2C+) from eight donors had their TCR beta-chain repertoires profiled. The study sequenced eight donors, all healthy volunteers chosen at random: three men and five women. Of the eight sequenced donors, seven were found to be HCMV-seropositive and one was found to be HCMV-seronegative. Sequencing of the libraries produced 2 x 150 bp reads on Illumina HiSeq 2000/2500, MiSeq or NextSeq.

A commercial ELISA kit detecting HCMV-specific IgG in serum was used to determine HCMV serostatus. Ficoll density gradient centrifugation was used to isolate peripheral blood mononuclear cells from blood. Broad study findings and their caveats: Whether the expanded NKG2C-expressing T cell clones were specific for HCMV antigens was left unclear. In several donors, the dominant CD3+CD56+NKG2C+ clonotypes were found to rank among the top 10 CD8+ clonotypes and to make up about 1.0-7.0% of CD8+ T cells. Those dominant clonotypes were again the most abundant among CD3+CD56-NKG2C+ cells in several donors, at about 25-60.1%.

Reads for this sample came from an Illumina HiSeq 2000. The TCR beta cDNA libraries were made using 5'RACE template switching, a step that added both a universal primer site and unique molecular identifiers. Priming for cDNA synthesis came from the TCR beta constant segment, and two successive PCR amplification steps followed. In the source study's methods: MIGEC handled demultiplexing of the reads and grouping by UMI, while MiTCR was used to assemble and quantify clonotypes. To exclude erroneous sequences, any TCR cDNA sequence not supported by at least two reads was discarded. The tcR package was used for downstream repertoire analysis, and clonotypes were matched across fractions by CDR3 nucleotide sequence plus V segment. VDJmatch was used to annotate antigen specificity against VDJdb, with one amino acid substitution in CDR3 permitted. TCRdb reprocessed the reads and provides one entry for every CDR3 protein sequence; no DNA is given. The V and J calls were not made by the authors but by TCRdb's processing. The data table for this sample lists around 260,000 distinct CDR3 sequences. The ten top clones hold more than 3.5% of the sample.

A remark on this clonotype: Its antigen is not yet known.

The CDR3 measures 14 amino acids from cysteine to phenylalanine. The coding DNA is unavailable. As encoded in the germline V gene (reference sequence), CDR1 is DFQATT while CDR2 is SNEGSKA. This clonotype was obtained from a woman between 18 and 69 years old in good health. The sample consisted of blood T cells: a sorted CD56 or NKG2C T cell subset, CD4+ or CD8+ T cells, or bulk PBMC T cells (not recorded which). The V and J segments used are TRBV20-1 and TRBJ2-2; the D gene TCRdb calls, TRBD1, cannot be checked with no DNA. The CDR3 amino acid sequence is: CSARGRGASGELFF.